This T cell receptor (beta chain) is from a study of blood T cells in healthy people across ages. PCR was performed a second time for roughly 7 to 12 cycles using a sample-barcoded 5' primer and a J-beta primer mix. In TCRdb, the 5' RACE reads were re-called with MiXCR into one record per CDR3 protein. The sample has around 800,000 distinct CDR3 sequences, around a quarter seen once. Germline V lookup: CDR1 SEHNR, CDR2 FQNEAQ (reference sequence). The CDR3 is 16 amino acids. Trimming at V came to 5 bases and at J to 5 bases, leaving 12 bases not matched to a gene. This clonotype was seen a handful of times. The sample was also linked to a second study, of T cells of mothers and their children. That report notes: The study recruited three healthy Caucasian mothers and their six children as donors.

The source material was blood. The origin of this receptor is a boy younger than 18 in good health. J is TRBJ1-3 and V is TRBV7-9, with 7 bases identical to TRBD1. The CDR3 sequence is CASSTYRGGYRNTIYF. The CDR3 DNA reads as TGTGCCAGCAGCACCTACAGGGGAGGATATAGAAACACCATATATTTT.